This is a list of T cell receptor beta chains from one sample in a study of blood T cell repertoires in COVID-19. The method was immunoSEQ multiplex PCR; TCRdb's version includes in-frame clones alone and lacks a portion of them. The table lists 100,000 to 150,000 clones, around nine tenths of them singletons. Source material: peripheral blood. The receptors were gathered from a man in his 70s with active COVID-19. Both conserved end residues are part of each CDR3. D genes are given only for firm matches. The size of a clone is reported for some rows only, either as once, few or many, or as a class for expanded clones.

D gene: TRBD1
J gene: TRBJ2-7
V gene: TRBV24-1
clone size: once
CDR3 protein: CATSGQVPGAEQYF
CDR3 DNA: TGTGCCACCAGCGGACAGGTCCCTGGGGCCGAGCAGTACTTC

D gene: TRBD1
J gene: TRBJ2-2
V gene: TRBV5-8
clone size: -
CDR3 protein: CASSLDRGFGELFF
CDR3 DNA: TGTGCCAGCAGCTTGGACAGGGGGTTCGGGGAGCTGTTTTTT

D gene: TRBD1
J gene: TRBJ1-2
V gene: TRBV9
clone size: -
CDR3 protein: CASSVGQGFYGYTF
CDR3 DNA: TGTGCCAGCAGCGTAGGACAGGGCTTCTATGGCTACACCTTC

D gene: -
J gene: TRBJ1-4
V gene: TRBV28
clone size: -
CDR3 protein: CASSFLQGGSEKLFF
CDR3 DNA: TGTGCCAGCAGTTTTCTCCAGGGTGGCAGTGAAAAACTGTTTTTT

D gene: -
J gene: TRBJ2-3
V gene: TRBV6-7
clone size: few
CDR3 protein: CASSYPPGSCRTDTQYF
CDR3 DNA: TGTGCCAGCAGTTACCCCCCGGGAAGCTGTCGCACAGATACGCAGTATTTT

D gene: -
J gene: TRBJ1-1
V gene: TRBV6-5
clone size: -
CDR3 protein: CASSYGRGNTEAFF
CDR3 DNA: TGTGCCAGCAGTTATGGGCGGGGGAACACTGAAGCTTTCTTT

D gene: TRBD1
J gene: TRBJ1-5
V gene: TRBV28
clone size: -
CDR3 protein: CASSFPGQGVHF
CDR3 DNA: TGTGCCAGCAGTTTCCCCGGACAGGGGGTGCATTTT

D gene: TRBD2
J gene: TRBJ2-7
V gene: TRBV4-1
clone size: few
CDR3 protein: CASSQEASGRAVQYF
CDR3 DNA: TGCGCCAGCAGCCAAGAGGCCAGCGGGAGGGCCGTGCAGTACTTC

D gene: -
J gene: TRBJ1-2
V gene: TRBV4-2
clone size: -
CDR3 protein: CASSQDAAELSYGYTF
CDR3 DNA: TGTGCCAGCAGCCAAGATGCAGCGGAACTTAGCTATGGCTACACCTTC

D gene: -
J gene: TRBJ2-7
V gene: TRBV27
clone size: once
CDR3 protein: CASSLQASHEQYF
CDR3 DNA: TGTGCCAGCAGTTTACAGGCCTCCCACGAGCAGTACTTC

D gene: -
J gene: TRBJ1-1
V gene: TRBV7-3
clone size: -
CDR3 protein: CASSLTRGFRTEAFF
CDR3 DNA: TGTGCCAGCAGCTTAACCCGAGGGTTTCGAACTGAAGCTTTCTTT

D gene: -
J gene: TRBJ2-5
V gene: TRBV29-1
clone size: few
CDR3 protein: CSVSTGERGETQYF
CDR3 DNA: TGCAGCGTTTCAACGGGGGAGAGGGGCGAGACCCAGTACTTC

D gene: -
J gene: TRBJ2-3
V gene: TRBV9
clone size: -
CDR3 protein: CASSVAVSRSTDTQYF
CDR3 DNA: TGTGCCAGCAGCGTAGCGGTTAGCCGTAGCACAGATACGCAGTATTTT

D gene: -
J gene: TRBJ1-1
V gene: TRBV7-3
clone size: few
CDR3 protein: CASSRIPGDTEAFF
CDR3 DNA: TGTGCCAGCAGCCGCATCCCGGGGGACACTGAAGCTTTCTTT

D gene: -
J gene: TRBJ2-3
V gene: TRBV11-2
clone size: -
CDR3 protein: CASSRLRASTDTQYF
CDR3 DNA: TGTGCCAGCAGCCGGCTCAGGGCTAGCACAGATACGCAGTATTTT

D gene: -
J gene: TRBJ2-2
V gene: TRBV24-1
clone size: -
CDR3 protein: CATRKQGTGELFF
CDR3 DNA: TGTGCCACCCGAAAACAGGGAACCGGGGAGCTGTTTTTT

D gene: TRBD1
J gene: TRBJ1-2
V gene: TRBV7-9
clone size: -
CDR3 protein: CASRSTGGVPGYTF
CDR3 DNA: TGTGCCAGCAGAAGCACAGGGGGCGTCCCTGGCTACACCTTC

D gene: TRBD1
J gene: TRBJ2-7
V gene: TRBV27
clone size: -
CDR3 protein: CASNGQGPSYEQYF
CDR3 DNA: TGTGCCAGCAACGGACAGGGCCCCTCCTACGAGCAGTACTTC

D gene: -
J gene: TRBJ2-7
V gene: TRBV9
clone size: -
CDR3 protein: CASSAGTPTGQYF
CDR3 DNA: TGTGCCAGCAGCGCCGGGACTCCCACCGGGCAGTACTTC

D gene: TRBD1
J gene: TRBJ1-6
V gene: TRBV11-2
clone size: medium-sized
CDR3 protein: CASSRQGSYNSPLHF
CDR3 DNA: TGTGCCAGCAGCAGACAGGGGTCCTATAATTCACCCCTCCACTTT

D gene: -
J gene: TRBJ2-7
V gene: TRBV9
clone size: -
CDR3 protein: CASSVAGGWEQYF
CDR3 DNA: TGTGCCAGCAGCGTCGCCGGCGGATGGGAGCAGTACTTC

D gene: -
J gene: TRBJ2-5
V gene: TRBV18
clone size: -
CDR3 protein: CASSPLPSGQETQYF
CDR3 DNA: TGTGCCAGCTCACCACTTCCAAGCGGTCAAGAGACCCAGTACTTC

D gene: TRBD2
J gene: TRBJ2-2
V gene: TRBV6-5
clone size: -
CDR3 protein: CASRGAGGNTGELFF
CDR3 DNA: TGTGCCAGCAGGGGAGCGGGAGGTAACACCGGGGAGCTGTTTTTT

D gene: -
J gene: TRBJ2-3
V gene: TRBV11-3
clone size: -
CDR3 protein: CASSQGLTPYF
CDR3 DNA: TGTGCCAGCAGCCAGGGGCTGACTCCGTATTTT

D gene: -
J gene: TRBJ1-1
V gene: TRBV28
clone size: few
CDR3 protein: CASSPWGRVNTEAFF
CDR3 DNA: TGTGCCAGCAGCCCATGGGGCAGGGTGAACACTGAAGCTTTCTTT

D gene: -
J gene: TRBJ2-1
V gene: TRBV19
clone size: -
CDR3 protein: CASSIEGVPYNEQFF
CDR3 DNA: TGTGCCAGTAGTATAGAAGGGGTCCCCTACAATGAGCAGTTCTTC

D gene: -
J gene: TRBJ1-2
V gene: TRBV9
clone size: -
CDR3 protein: CASSAPTGGPDGYTF
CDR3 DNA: TGTGCCAGCAGCGCGCCCACCGGTGGGCCCGATGGCTACACCTTC

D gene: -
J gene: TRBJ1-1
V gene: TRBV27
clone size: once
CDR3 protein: CASSFSPNTEAFF
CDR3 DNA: TGTGCCAGCAGTTTCTCCCCGAACACTGAAGCTTTCTTT

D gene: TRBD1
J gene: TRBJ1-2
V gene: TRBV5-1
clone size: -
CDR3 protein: CASSFGDRGLYGYTF
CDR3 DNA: TGCGCCAGCAGCTTTGGGGACAGGGGACTCTATGGCTACACCTTC

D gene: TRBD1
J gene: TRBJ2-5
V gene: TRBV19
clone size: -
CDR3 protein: CASSILGGAETQYF
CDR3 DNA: TGTGCCAGTAGTATCCTAGGGGGCGCGGAGACCCAGTACTTC

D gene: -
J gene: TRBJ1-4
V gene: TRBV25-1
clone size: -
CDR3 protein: CASSESVASQPNEKLFF
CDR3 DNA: TGTGCCAGCAGTGAATCCGTAGCGAGTCAGCCTAATGAAAAACTGTTTTTT

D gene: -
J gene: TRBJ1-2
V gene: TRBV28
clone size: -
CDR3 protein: CASSPRGRHYGYTF
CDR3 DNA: TGTGCCAGCAGTCCTCGAGGGCGGCACTATGGCTACACCTTC

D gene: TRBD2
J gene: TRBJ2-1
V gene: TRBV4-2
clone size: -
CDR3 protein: CASSQGAGGPDEQFF
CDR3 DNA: TGTGCCAGCAGCCAAGGAGCGGGAGGGCCGGATGAGCAGTTCTTC

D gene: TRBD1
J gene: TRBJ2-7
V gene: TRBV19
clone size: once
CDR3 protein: CASSIPGQGYEQYF
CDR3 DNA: TGTGCCAGTAGTATCCCGGGACAGGGGTACGAGCAGTACTTC

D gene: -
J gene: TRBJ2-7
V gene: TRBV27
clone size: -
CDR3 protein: CASSFLGGGNEQYF
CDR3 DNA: TGTGCCAGCAGTTTCCTCGGGGGTGGAAACGAGCAGTACTTC

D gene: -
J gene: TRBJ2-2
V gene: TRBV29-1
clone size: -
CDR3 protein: CSVEGQTNTGELFF
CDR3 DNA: TGCAGCGTTGAGGGACAAACGAACACCGGGGAGCTGTTTTTT

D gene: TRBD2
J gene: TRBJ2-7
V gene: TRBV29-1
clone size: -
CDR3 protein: CSVALTSGTYEQYF
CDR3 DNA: TGCAGCGTTGCTTTGACTAGCGGGACTTACGAGCAGTACTTC

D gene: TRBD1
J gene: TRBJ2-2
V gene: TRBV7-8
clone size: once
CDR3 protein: CASSSQGARDTELFF
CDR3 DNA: TGTGCCAGCAGCTCCCAGGGGGCGCGAGATACGGAGCTGTTTTTT

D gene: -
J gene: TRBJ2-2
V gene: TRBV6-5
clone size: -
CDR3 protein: CASSYPRGELFF
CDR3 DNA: TGTGCCAGCAGTTACCCACGGGGGGAGCTGTTTTTT

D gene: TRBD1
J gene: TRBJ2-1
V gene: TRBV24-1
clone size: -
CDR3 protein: CATSLQGGSYNEQFF
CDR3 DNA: TGTGCCACCAGTCTACAGGGGGGCTCCTACAATGAGCAGTTCTTC

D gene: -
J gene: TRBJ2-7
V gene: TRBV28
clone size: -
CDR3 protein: CASSLATVNSYEQYF
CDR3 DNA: TGTGCCAGCAGTTTAGCGACAGTAAACTCCTACGAGCAGTACTTC

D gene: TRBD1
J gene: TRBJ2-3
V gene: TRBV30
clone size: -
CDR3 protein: CAVSPGQLTDTQYF
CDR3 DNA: TGTGCCGTTAGTCCGGGACAGCTCACAGATACGCAGTATTTT

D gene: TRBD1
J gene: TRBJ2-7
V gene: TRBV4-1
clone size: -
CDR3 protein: CASSLSGTGQYEQYF
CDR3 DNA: TGCGCCAGCAGCCTATCCGGGACAGGGCAATACGAGCAGTACTTC

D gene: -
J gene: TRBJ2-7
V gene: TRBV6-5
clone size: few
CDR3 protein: CASRQQRPYEQYF
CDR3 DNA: TGTGCCAGCAGGCAACAGAGACCCTACGAGCAGTACTTC

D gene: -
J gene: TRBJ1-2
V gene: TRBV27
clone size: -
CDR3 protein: CASSFLSGSGGYTF
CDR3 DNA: TGTGCCAGCAGTTTCCTTTCGGGGAGCGGTGGCTACACCTTC

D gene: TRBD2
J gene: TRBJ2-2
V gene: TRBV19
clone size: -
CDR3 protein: CASSPRTSGNTGELFF
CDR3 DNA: TGTGCCAGTAGTCCCCGGACTAGCGGAAACACCGGGGAGCTGTTTTTT

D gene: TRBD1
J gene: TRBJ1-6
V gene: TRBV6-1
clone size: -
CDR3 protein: CASSELQGPNSPLHF
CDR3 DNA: TGTGCCAGCAGTGAGTTACAGGGGCCTAATTCACCCCTCCACTTT

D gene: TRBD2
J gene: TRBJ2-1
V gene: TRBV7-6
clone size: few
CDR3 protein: CASGSWGGNNEQFF
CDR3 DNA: TGTGCCAGCGGTAGTTGGGGAGGGAACAATGAGCAGTTCTTC

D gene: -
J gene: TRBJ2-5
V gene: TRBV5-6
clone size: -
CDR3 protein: CASSLDPRGRRETQYF
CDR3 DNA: TGTGCCAGCAGCTTGGATCCTCGGGGAAGGAGAGAGACCCAGTACTTC

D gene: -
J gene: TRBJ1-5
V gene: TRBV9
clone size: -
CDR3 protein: CASSPGQNRPQHF
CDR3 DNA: TGTGCCAGCAGCCCCGGACAGAACCGGCCCCAGCATTTT

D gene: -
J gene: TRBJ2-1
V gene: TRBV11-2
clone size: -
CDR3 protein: CASSFGDRQYNEQFF
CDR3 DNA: TGTGCCAGCAGCTTCGGCGACAGACAATACAATGAGCAGTTCTTC

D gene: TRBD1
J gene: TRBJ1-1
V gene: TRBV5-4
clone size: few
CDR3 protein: CASSLGSDRANTEAFF
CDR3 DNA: TGTGCCAGCAGCTTAGGTAGTGACAGGGCAAACACTGAAGCTTTCTTT

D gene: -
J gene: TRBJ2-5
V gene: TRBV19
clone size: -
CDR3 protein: CASADRRADLKETQYF
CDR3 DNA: TGTGCCAGTGCAGACCGGAGGGCGGACCTAAAAGAGACCCAGTACTTC

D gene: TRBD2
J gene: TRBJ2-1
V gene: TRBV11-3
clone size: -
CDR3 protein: CASSLAGGRANEQFF
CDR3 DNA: TGTGCCAGCAGCTTAGCGGGCGGGAGGGCCAATGAGCAGTTCTTC

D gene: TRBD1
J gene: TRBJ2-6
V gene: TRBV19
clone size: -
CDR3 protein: CASSADRAGANVLTF
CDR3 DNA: TGTGCCAGTAGTGCGGACAGGGCCGGGGCCAACGTCCTGACTTTC

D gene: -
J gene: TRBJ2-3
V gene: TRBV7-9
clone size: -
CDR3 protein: CASSLPHGQDTQYF
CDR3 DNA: TGTGCCAGCAGCTTACCGCACGGACAAGATACGCAGTATTTT

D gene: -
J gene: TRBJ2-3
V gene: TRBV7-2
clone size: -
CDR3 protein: CASSLDTGDTQYF
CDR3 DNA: TGTGCCAGCAGCTTAGACACGGGTGATACGCAGTATTTT

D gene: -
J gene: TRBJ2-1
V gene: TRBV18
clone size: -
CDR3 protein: CASSPILAGTRDEQFF
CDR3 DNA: TGTGCCAGCTCACCAATTCTCGCGGGAACTCGGGATGAGCAGTTCTTC